One sample yielded the 4 T cell receptor beta chains listed below, sequenced in a study of regulatory T cells in long-lasting Graves disease. Sample time point: newly diagnosed GD, antithyroid drugs for less than 3 months. Scientists built the TCR library using RNA that was extracted from PBMCs. Arm-PCR with iRepertoire HTBI primers amplified the CDR3 regions for these TCR beta libraries. TCRdb itself ran the multiplex PCR reads through MiXCR, one entry per CDR3 protein. The sample records a few hundred thousand distinct CDR3 sequences, 15% to 20% being singletons. These data were also reused for a study on T cells in Graves' hyperthyroidism and ophthalmopathy.

The specimen comprised peripheral blood mononuclear cells (PBMCs), sampled at new diagnosis, from a patient treated with antithyroid drugs. The source is a woman between 18 and 30 years old with Graves disease.

The CDR3 DNA reads TGTGCCAGCAGTCTCGGGACTAGCGGGAGCTTCGAGCAGTACTTC. It codes for CASSLGTSGSFEQYF. J is TRBJ2-7 and V is TRBV27, with TRBD2 matching over 14 bases. The ends lost 5 bases at V and 6 bases at J; junction bases unmatched: 6. The CDR3 sequence is 15 residues long. CDR1 and CDR2 (germline): MNHEY, SMNVEV (reference sequence).

This clonotype showed up many times. The CDR3 loop is CASSQGTGLVDTQYF. The CDR3 DNA reads as TGTGCCAGCAGCCAAGGGACAGGGTTAGTAGATACGCAGTATTTT. The chain joins TRBV3-1 to TRBJ2-3; 8 bases agree with TRBD1. J gave up 5 bases and V 1 base, and 5 bases lay outside the gene matches. The CDR3 runs to 15 residues. Germline V gene data show CDR1 as LGHDT and CDR2 as YNNKEL (reference sequence).

There are many counts of this clonotype. The gene calls are TRBV27 and TRBJ2-7; TRBD2 matches 7 bases. Germline loops: CDR1 MNHEY, CDR2 SMNVEV (reference sequence). Trimming at V came to 3 bases and at J to 2 bases, leaving 4 bases not matched to a gene. The CDR3 runs 14 residues. CDR3 residues: CASSFIAGTYEQYF. In DNA, the CDR3 is TGTGCCAGCAGTTTCATAGCGGGCACCTACGAGCAGTACTTC.

There are many counts of this clonotype. The chain carries TRBV18 and TRBJ2-1; the D gene is possibly TRBD1 (6 bases). The V gene lost 4 bases and the J gene lost 4 bases, with 11 bases spanning the gap. Germline CDR1 and CDR2: KGHSH and LQKENI. This CDR3 spans 14 amino acids. This chain's CDR3 is CASSHSDRYNEQFF. The CDR3 DNA reads as TGTGCCAGCTCACACTCGGACAGATACAATGAGCAGTTCTTC. The full variable domain, in which reference TRBV18 and TRBJ2-1 provide the parts outside the CDR3, is NAGVMQNPRHLVRRRGQEARLRCSPMKGHSHVYWYRQLPEEGLKFMVYLQKENIIDESGMPKERFSAEFPKEGPSILRIQQVVRGDSAAYFCASSHSDRYNEQFFGPGTRLTVL.